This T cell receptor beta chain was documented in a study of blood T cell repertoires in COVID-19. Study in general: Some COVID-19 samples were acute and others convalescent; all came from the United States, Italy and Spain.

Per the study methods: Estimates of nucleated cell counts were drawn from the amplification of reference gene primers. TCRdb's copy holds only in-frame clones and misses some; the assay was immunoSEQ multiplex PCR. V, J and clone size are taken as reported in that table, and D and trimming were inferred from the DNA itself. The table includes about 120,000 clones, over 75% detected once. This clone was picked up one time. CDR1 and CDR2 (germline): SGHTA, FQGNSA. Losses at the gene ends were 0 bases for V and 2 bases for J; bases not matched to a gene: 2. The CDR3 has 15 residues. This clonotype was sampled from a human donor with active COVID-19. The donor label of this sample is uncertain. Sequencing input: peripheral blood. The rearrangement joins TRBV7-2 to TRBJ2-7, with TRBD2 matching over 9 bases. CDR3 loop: CASSLAAGGPYEQYF. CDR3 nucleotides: TGTGCCAGCAGCTTAGCGGCGGGGGGGCCCTACGAGCAGTACTTC.